The subject of this entry is one T cell receptor beta chain. This sample stems from a study of blood T cell repertoires in COVID-19. Overall study context: Spain, Italy and the United States supplied samples that represented acute and convalescent COVID-19. T cells, B-cell-depleted T cells, or PBMCs supplied cDNA or gDNA.

The repertoire was sequenced with immunoSEQ multiplex PCR; TCRdb's copy has only in-frame clones and lacks some. The sample lists 210,000 or so clones, roughly nine tenths seen once, with roughly 2.4% in the top ten. Germline assignment: CDR1 SEHNR and CDR2 FQNEAQ (reference sequence). The V segment lost 3 bases and the J segment 4 bases; nucleotides outside the gene matches: 3. The CDR3 has 14 amino acids. The rearrangement uses TRBV7-9 and TRBJ1-5; 7 nucleotides line up with TRBD1. The sequence derives from a woman in her 50s with acute or convalescent COVID-19. Sequencing was done on a sample of peripheral blood. The CDR3 DNA is TGTGCCAGCAGCTTTGCAGGGGGTAATCAGCCCCAGCATTTT. This sequence encodes CASSFAGGNQPQHF.